These 29 T cell receptor beta chains were sequenced from one sample in a study of T-cell memory formation after mild COVID-19 (dated by TCRdb to 2020 to 2022). The protocol used for the library was 5' RACE. Sequencing was carried out with an Illumina NovaSeq 6000. Using fastp trimming at Q25 and MiXCR clonotype assembly, TCRdb reanalyzed the public sequencing data and kept in-frame beta chains. Here each entry gathers all rows of one CDR3 protein and keeps the most common genes and DNA. The sample profile shows 140,000 to 150,000 distinct CDR3 sequences; 25% of them were found once. Approximately 25% of the sample is taken by the ten largest. Material: PBMCs or a T cell subset sorted from them (not recorded which). The receptor source for this set is an adult woman who had mild COVID-19 (a few samples of this study predate the infection). The sample titles of this study are shuffled in the database, so cell type and time point are left out; the donor was told from shared clones.

This clonotype was counted between two and nine times. The chain is built from TRBV5-1 and TRBJ1-1; D gene uncertain. This CDR3 contains 14 residues. Trimming left V 4 bases short and J 1 base short, with 11 bases between. Germline CDR1 SGHRS, CDR2 YFSETQ. CDR3 nucleotides: TGCGCCAGCAGCCCACCCCAGGAGAACACTGAAGCTTTCTTT. Translating gives CASSPPQENTEAFF.

The chain uses TRBV15 and TRBJ2-2; 7 positions match TRBD1. The CDR3 is 14 amino acids. Trimming at V came to 5 bases and at J to 6 bases, leaving 6 bases not matched to a gene. Germline V lookup: CDR1 LNHNV, CDR2 YYDKDF (reference sequence). DNA for the CDR3: TGTGCCACCAGCGGACATGGACAGGCCGGGGAGCTGTTTTTT. Translating gives CATSGHGQAGELFF.

J is TRBJ2-1 and V is TRBV19; no clear D. Looked up from germline, CDR1 is LNHDA and CDR2 is SQIVND (reference sequence). This CDR3 has 13 amino acids. The ends were cut back, 3 bases at V and 6 bases at J, with 9 bases in the middle. This CDR3 reads CASSISRINEQFF. Here the CDR3 DNA reads TGTGCCAGTAGTATTTCGAGAATCAATGAGCAGTTCTTC.

There are a few counts of this clonotype. The J gene is TRBJ2-3, the V gene TRBV7-9; D is unresolved. Trimming stripped 1 base from V and 2 bases from J, with 10 bases between. Germline CDR1 reads SEHNR; CDR2 reads FQNEAQ (reference sequence). This CDR3 is 15 amino acids long. CDR3 in amino acids: CASSLGLSDTDTQYF. In nucleotides, the CDR3 is TGTGCCAGCAGCTTAGGTCTCAGCGACACAGATACGCAGTATTTT.

The sample holds a few counts of this clonotype. The rearrangement joins TRBV15 to TRBJ2-1, with 7 bases matching TRBD1. Germline lookup yields CDR1 LNHNV and CDR2 YYDKDF (reference sequence). V shed 4 bases and J 2 bases; nucleotides not matched to a gene: 5. CDR3 length equals 15 residues. The CDR3 loop reads CATSTRDRPYNEQFF. As DNA, the CDR3 is TGTGCCACCAGCACTCGGGACAGACCCTACAATGAGCAGTTCTTC.

The gene calls are TRBV7-8 and TRBJ2-1, with 10 bases lining up with TRBD2. The CDR3 covers 17 residues. Germline assignment: CDR1 SGHVS and CDR2 FQNEAQ. V shed 5 bases and J 0 bases; nucleotides not matched to a gene: 7. In DNA, the CDR3 is TGTGCCAGCAGCCAAACTAGCGGGACTTACTCCTACAATGAGCAGTTCTTC. Translated, it gives CASSQTSGTYSYNEQFF. Looking up the rest from reference TRBV7-8 and TRBJ2-1 gives the full variable domain: GAGVSQSPRYKVAKRGQDVALRCDPISGHVSLFWYQQALGQGPEFLTYFQNEAQLDKSGLPSDRFFAERPEGSVSTLKIQRTQQEDSAVYLCASSQTSGTYSYNEQFFGPGTRLTVL.

The chain's CDR3 is CASSSGTGGGEKLFF. The CDR3 nucleotides are TGCGCCAGCAGCTCTGGGACAGGTGGCGGTGAAAAACTGTTTTTT. This sequence joins TRBV5-1 and TRBJ1-4, with 8 positions matching TRBD1. With 3 bases clipped from V and 7 bases from J, the junction kept 8 bases outside the gene matches. The V gene's germline CDR1 is SGHRS and CDR2 YFSETQ. The CDR3 has 15 amino acids.

The chain carries TRBV5-1 and TRBJ1-5, with unresolved D. Germline V gives CDR1 SGHRS, CDR2 YFSETQ. This CDR3 region has 15 residues. Trimming removed 1 base at V and 3 bases at J, with 11 bases between. The CDR3, as DNA: TGCGCCAGCAGCTTGAGTCCGGCCCACAATCAGCCCCAGCATTTT. Translated: CASSLSPAHNQPQHF.

This clonotype was counted a few times. The chain uses TRBV25-1 and TRBJ2-7, with 12 bases that match TRBD1. Germline V CDR1 and CDR2: MGHDK, SYGVNS. The CDR3 length is 15 residues. After removal of 3 bases from V and 2 bases from J, the junction contained 2 bases not matched to a gene. This CDR3 is CASSEGTGGPYEQYF. CDR3 bases: TGTGCCAGCAGTGAGGGGACAGGGGGCCCCTACGAGCAGTACTTC.

The chain carries TRBV24-1 and TRBJ2-7; 10 nucleotides line up with TRBD1. The length of the CDR3 is 16 residues. The germline CDR1 and CDR2 sequences are KGHDR and SFDVKD. V lost 7 bases and J lost 3; bases outside the gene matches: 11. DNA of the CDR3: TGTGCCACCAGCTATAAAAGGACAGGGGGGGACTACGAGCAGTACTTC. Amino acids: CATSYKRTGGDYEQYF.

This clonotype has more than one count but fewer than ten. The chain links TRBV5-1 to TRBJ2-3; tentative D call: TRBD1 (6 bases). CDR3 size: 16 residues. CDR1 is SGHRS and CDR2 is YFSETQ in the germline V gene. Trimming shortened V by 3 bases and J by 2 bases, and 16 bases separated the two germline ends. CDR3 coding DNA: TGCGCCAGCAGCTGGTCACAGGGATACAACACAGATACGCAGTATTTT. Protein: CASSWSQGYNTDTQYF.

In its sample, this clonotype was seen a few times. This rearrangement joins TRBV7-9 to TRBJ2-7; no clear D. Trimming shortened V by 2 bases and J by 2 bases, and 7 bases separated the two germline ends. The germline V gene encodes CDR1 SEHNR and CDR2 FQNEAQ (reference sequence). CDR3 length equals 13 residues. CDR3 bases: TGTGCCAGCAGCTTACCAGGAGCCTACGAGCAGTACTTC. It yields the protein CASSLPGAYEQYF.

This clonotype was seen only a few times. J is TRBJ2-1 and V is TRBV7-2; the match to TRBD1 covers 7 bases. Trimming cost V 0 bases and J 2 bases; bases outside gene matches: 4. CDR1 is SGHTA and CDR2 is FQGNSA in the germline V gene. The CDR3 runs to 16 residues. The CDR3 loop reads CASSLAKGQPYNEQFF. The CDR3 DNA is TGTGCCAGCAGCTTAGCGAAGGGACAGCCCTACAATGAGCAGTTCTTC.

This clonotype was seen a few times. The genes are TRBV20-1 and TRBJ2-2; D is unresolved. Germline CDR1 and CDR2: DFQATT and SNEGSKA (reference sequence). Trimming shortened V by 6 bases and J by 0 bases, and 8 bases separated the two germline ends. CDR3 size: 13 residues. The chain's CDR3 is CSAPITNTGELFF. The CDR3 DNA reads as TGCAGTGCACCTATCACGAACACCGGGGAGCTGTTTTTT.

V is TRBV9 and J is TRBJ2-3, with TRBD2 identical over 8 bases. This CDR3 region has 14 residues. CDR1 SGDLS and CDR2 YYNGEE come from the germline V gene. V gave up 0 bases and J gave up 8 bases; unmatched junction bases: 5. This CDR3 is CASSVDGGAATQYF. The CDR3 DNA reads as TGTGCCAGCAGCGTAGACGGGGGGGCGGCTACGCAGTATTTT.

This clonotype was seen a few times. This rearrangement joins TRBV12-3 or TRBV12-4 to TRBJ1-2; D is ambiguous. The CDR3 covers 13 residues. Trimming took 3 bases from V and 4 from J, leaving 9 bases between them. CDR3 sequence: CASSLVPFYGYTF. The DNA for the CDR3 is TGTGCCAGCAGTTTGGTTCCTTTCTATGGCTACACCTTC.

This clonotype came up a few times. The chain links TRBV5-1 to TRBJ2-3, with D possibly being TRBD2 (6 bases). Germline CDR1 SGHRS, CDR2 YFSETQ. The CDR3 has 15 amino acids. V was pared by 4 bases and J by 2 bases, with 14 bases between. The CDR3 DNA sequence: TGCGCCAGCAGCAGCCGATGGGGACTCACAGATACGCAGTATTTT. The encoded protein is CASSSRWGLTDTQYF.

This clonotype has more than one count but fewer than ten. The gene calls are TRBV6-5 and TRBJ2-1, with D possibly matching TRBD1 (5 bases). Trimming shortened V by 7 bases and J by 7 bases, and 14 bases separated the two germline ends. Germline loops: CDR1 MNHEY, CDR2 SVGAGI. The CDR3 totals 13 residues. The CDR3 DNA follows: TGTGCCAGCACCATAAGGGGTGGGAATGAGCAGTTCTTC. Its translation is CASTIRGGNEQFF.

This chain connects TRBV19 to TRBJ2-7; D is possibly TRBD2 (6 bases). Germline loops: CDR1 LNHDA, CDR2 SQIVND (reference sequence). With 3 bases removed from V and 1 base from J, the gap between germline ends came to 10 bases. This CDR3 is 14 amino acids long. The CDR3 bases are TGTGCCAGTAGTATCGGGGGTGGATCCTACGAGCAGTACTTC. Translating it yields CASSIGGGSYEQYF. The entire variable domain, with the rest obtained from reference TRBV19 and TRBJ2-7, is as follows: DGGITQSPKYLFRKEGQNVTLSCEQNLNHDAMYWYRQDPGQGLRLIYYSQIVNDFQKGDIAEGYSVSREKKESFPLTVTSAQKNPTAFYLCASSIGGGSYEQYFGPGTRLTVT.

The chain uses TRBV15 and TRBJ1-6; D gene uncertain. The CDR3 is 13 residues long. The germline V and J ends were trimmed by 8 bases and 8 bases, with 13 bases remaining between them. Germline lookup yields CDR1 LNHNV and CDR2 YYDKDF (reference sequence). The CDR3 region is CATAGVGHSPLHF. DNA of the CDR3: TGTGCCACCGCTGGAGTGGGCCATTCACCCCTCCACTTT.

The genes are TRBV10-3 and TRBJ1-1; D uncertain. The CDR3 covers 14 residues. Looked up from germline, CDR1 is ENHRY and CDR2 is SYGVKD. Trimming took off 6 bases at V and 5 bases at J, with 16 bases between the two ends. This chain's CDR3 is CAIRWEGLRTEAFF. CDR3 nucleotides: TGTGCCATCAGGTGGGAGGGTCTTCGAACTGAAGCTTTCTTT.

This chain links TRBV24-1 with TRBJ2-7, with TRBD1 matching 8 bases. The germline CDR1 and CDR2 sequences are KGHDR and SFDVKD. This CDR3 comprises 13 residues. V lost 7 bases, J lost 5 bases, and 6 bases stayed unmatched. CDR3 nucleotides: TGTGCCACCAGGGACAGGGAGTCCCACGAGCAGTACTTC. Translated, it gives CATRDRESHEQYF.

This chain connects TRBV6-6 to TRBJ1-1, with a weak D call TRBD1 (5 bases). Germline CDR1 MNHNY, CDR2 SVGAGI (reference sequence). This CDR3 has 12 residues. V was trimmed by 6 bases and J by 6 bases, leaving 11 bases between them. The CDR3: CASSAGIAEAFF. CDR3 in DNA: TGTGCCAGCAGCGCAGGGATCGCTGAAGCTTTCTTT.

The chain couples TRBV4-3 to TRBJ1-2; 7 positions match TRBD1. This CDR3 region has 17 residues. Losses at the gene ends were 1 base for V and 4 bases for J; bases not matched to a gene: 12. From germline, CDR1 is LGHNA and CDR2 YSLEER. The CDR3 loop is CASSQGLRSGGSYGYTF. The CDR3, as DNA: TGCGCCAGCAGCCAAGGTCTAAGGTCAGGGGGTTCCTATGGCTACACCTTC.

The chain is built from TRBV6-6 and TRBJ1-2, with 7 nucleotides matching TRBD1. The CDR3 is made up of 14 amino acids. Germline CDR1 and CDR2: MNHNY and SVGAGI (reference sequence). Trimming took 4 bases from V and 3 from J; bases not matched to a gene: 5. The CDR3 DNA sequence: TGTGCCAGCAGTTCCCCGGACAGGTACTATGGCTACACCTTC. Encoded protein: CASSSPDRYYGYTF.

This clonotype was recorded at least ten times. The chain has TRBV7-8 and TRBJ2-5, with D unresolved. Germline assignment: CDR1 SGHVS and CDR2 FQNEAQ. The CDR3 covers 14 residues. V lost 2 bases and J 4 bases, leaving 11 bases between the germline ends. CDR3 residues: CASSLSLGLETQYF. In DNA, the CDR3 is TGTGCCAGCAGCTTATCCCTGGGCTTAGAGACCCAGTACTTC.

This clonotype was observed a few times. V is TRBV7-6 and J is TRBJ2-2; D is perhaps TRBD1 (6 bases). The length of the CDR3 is 15 residues. The V gene's germline CDR1 is SGHVS and CDR2 FNYEAQ. Deletions cut 3 bases from V and 0 bases from J, with 8 bases between. The DNA of the CDR3 is TGTGCCAGCAGCTTGTCAGGGGCGAACACCGGGGAGCTGTTTTTT. Residues: CASSLSGANTGELFF. Looking up the rest from reference TRBV7-6 and TRBJ2-2 gives the full variable domain: GAGVSQSPRYKVTKRGQDVALRCDPISGHVSLYWYRQALGQGPEFLTYFNYEAQQDKSGLPNDRFSAERPEGSISTLTIQRTEQRDSAMYRCASSLSGANTGELFFGEGSRLTVL.

The V gene is TRBV27, the J gene TRBJ1-1; the D gene is possibly TRBD1 (6 bases). The length of the CDR3 is 15 residues. Germline lookup yields CDR1 MNHEY and CDR2 SMNVEV (reference sequence). Trimming cost V 4 bases and J 4 bases, with 16 bases left between them. CDR3 DNA sequence: TGTGCCAGCAGTTCATACGCTGGGGGCGCCACTGAAGCTTTCTTT. Translation: CASSSYAGGATEAFF.

This clonotype was detected many times. This chain links TRBV15 with TRBJ2-5, with D hard to call. V lost 4 bases and J 5 bases, leaving 14 bases between the germline ends. Per germline, CDR1 LNHNV and CDR2 YYDKDF (reference sequence). This CDR3 is 14 amino acids long. The CDR3 loop is CATSMDALGETQYF. The DNA for the CDR3 is TGTGCCACCAGCATGGACGCGCTGGGGGAGACCCAGTACTTC. The variable domain in full, completed from reference TRBV15 and TRBJ2-5, reads DAMVIQNPRYQVTQFGKPVTLSCSQTLNHNVMYWYQQKSSQAPKLLFHYYDKDFNNEADTPDNFQSRRPNTSFCFLDIRSPGLGDTAMYLCATSMDALGETQYFGPGTRLLVL.